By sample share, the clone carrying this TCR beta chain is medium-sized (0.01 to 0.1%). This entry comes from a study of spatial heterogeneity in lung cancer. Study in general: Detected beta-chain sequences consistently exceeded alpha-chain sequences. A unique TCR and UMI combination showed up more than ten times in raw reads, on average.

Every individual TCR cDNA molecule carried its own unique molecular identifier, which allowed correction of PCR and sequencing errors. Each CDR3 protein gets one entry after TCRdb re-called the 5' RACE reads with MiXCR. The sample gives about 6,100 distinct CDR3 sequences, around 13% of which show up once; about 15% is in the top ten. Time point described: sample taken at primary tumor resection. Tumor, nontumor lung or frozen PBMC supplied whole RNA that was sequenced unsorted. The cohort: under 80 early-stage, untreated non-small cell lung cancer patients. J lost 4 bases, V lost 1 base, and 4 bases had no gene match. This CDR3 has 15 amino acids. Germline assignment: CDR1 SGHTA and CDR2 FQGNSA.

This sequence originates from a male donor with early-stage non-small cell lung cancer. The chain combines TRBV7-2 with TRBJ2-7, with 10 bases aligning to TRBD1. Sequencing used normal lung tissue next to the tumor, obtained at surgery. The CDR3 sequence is CASSLVTGQGYEQYF. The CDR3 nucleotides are TGTGCCAGCAGCTTAGTAACGGGACAGGGGTACGAGCAGTACTTC.